Listed below are T cell receptor beta chains from one sample, sequenced in a study of shared clonotypes between healthy human individuals. Profiled with immunoSEQ multiplex PCR; TCRdb holds only in-frame clones, not every one. The sample shows approximately 1,000,000 clones, roughly 74% of them seen only once. The material sequenced was memory CD4+ T cells from PBMCs. The origin of the receptors is a man younger than 35 in good health. Some clones in this sample may be carry-over from other donors' samples. Each CDR3 is given with its conserved first and last residue. The order of the fields is J gene, clone size, V gene, D gene, CDR3 DNA, CDR3 protein. The D gene is left open where the match is weak. Size is stated for part of the rows, as once, few or many counts, or as a class when the clone is expanded.

TRBJ2-7,.,TRBV5-1,.,TGCGCCAGCAGCTTGGGGGCCCCAATGAGGGAGCAGTACTTC,CASSLGAPMREQYF
TRBJ2-7,.,TRBV15,.,TGTGCCACCAGCCCGTCGTTGAGTTCCTACGAGCAGTACTTC,CATSPSLSSYEQYF
TRBJ2-7,.,TRBV18,TRBD1,TGTGCCAGCTCACCTGGGACAGGTAGCCGCTACGAGCAGTACTTC,CASSPGTGSRYEQYF
TRBJ2-3,.,TRBV5-4,TRBD2,TGTGCCAGCAGCCAGAATAGCGGGAGCCTAGCAGATACGCAGTATTTT,CASSQNSGSLADTQYF
TRBJ1-1,.,TRBV10-3,TRBD1,TGTGCCATCAGTACCCCCGACAGGGGGCATACTGAAGCTTTCTTT,CAISTPDRGHTEAFF
TRBJ1-2,.,TRBV28,TRBD1,TGTGCCAGCATGCAGGGGGCACCCTATGGCTACACCTTC,CASMQGAPYGYTF
TRBJ1-2,.,TRBV5-1,.,TGCGCCAGCAGCTTGTCGGGGGGCGCGTCCTATGGCTACACCTTC,CASSLSGGASYGYTF
TRBJ2-3,.,TRBV28,.,TGTGCCAGCAGTTCACAGGGAAATACGCAGTATTTT,CASSSQGNTQYF
TRBJ2-2,.,TRBV7-2,TRBD1,TGTGCCAGCAGCTTCCCCAGGGGGCTAGGGAACACCGGGGAGCTGTTTTTT,CASSFPRGLGNTGELFF
TRBJ1-5,many,TRBV28,TRBD1,TGTGCCAGCAGTGGGACAGCTTTTTACAATCAGCCCCAGCATTTT,CASSGTAFYNQPQHF
TRBJ2-1,.,TRBV6-4,TRBD1,TGTGCCAGCAGAAACACAGGGGGTAATGAGCAGTTCTTC,CASRNTGGNEQFF
TRBJ2-3,once,TRBV6-5,.,TGTGCCAGCGCTCGGTCCCCACCAGATACGCAGTATTTT,CASARSPPDTQYF
TRBJ2-7,once,TRBV2,.,TGTGCCAGCAGTGAGGTCGGACAGTCCTACGAGCAGTACTTC,CASSEVGQSYEQYF
TRBJ2-4,.,TRBV7-2,.,TGTGCCAGCAGCTTAGAGCCTTTGGAGGCCAAAAACATTCAGTACTTC,CASSLEPLEAKNIQYF
TRBJ2-1,.,TRBV28,.,TGTGCCAGCAGTTTGGGAAACAATGAGCAGTTCTTC,CASSLGNNEQFF
TRBJ2-1,.,TRBV27,.,TGTGCCAGCAGTTTATACCGGGAAGGTGAGCAGTTCTTC,CASSLYREGEQFF
TRBJ2-2,.,TRBV5-1,TRBD2,TGCGCCAGCAGCGCCAGACTAGCAGAGAACACCGGGGAGCTGTTTTTT,CASSARLAENTGELFF
TRBJ2-1,.,TRBV10-3,TRBD2,TGTGCCATCAGTGGGGAGGGCGAGCAGTTCTTC,CAISGEGEQFF
TRBJ2-3,.,TRBV2,TRBD2,TGTGCCAGCGGGGGACTAGCGGGATTAGATACGCAGTATTTT,CASGGLAGLDTQYF
TRBJ1-1,.,TRBV27,TRBD1,TGTGCCAGCAGTTGGGGGACAGCAAACACTGAAGCTTTCTTT,CASSWGTANTEAFF
TRBJ2-7,.,TRBV15,TRBD2,TGTGCCACCAGGCCGCTAGCGGGGACCTACGAGCAGTACTTC,CATRPLAGTYEQYF
TRBJ1-2,.,TRBV29-1,.,TGCAGCGTAGAATGGGGGGGCGGCGGCTATGGCTACACCTTC,CSVEWGGGGYGYTF
TRBJ2-7,.,TRBV5-5,TRBD2,TGTGCCAGCAGCCTGACTAGCGGGAGGGCCGGCTCCTACGAGCAGTACTTC,CASSLTSGRAGSYEQYF
TRBJ1-5,.,TRBV19,TRBD1,TGTGCCAGTAGTACCGCAGGGGGCGGGCAGCCCCAGCATTTT,CASSTAGGGQPQHF
TRBJ2-7,once,TRBV7-2,.,TGTGCCAGCAGCCTAGCAGGGACCTACGAGCAGTACTTC,CASSLAGTYEQYF
TRBJ1-1,.,TRBV25-1,TRBD1,TGTGCCAGCAACAAACAGGGGGGGACTGAAGCTTTCTTT,CASNKQGGTEAFF
TRBJ2-5,.,TRBV6-1,.,TGTGCCAGCAGTGAAGTGGGGTGGAGCCAGTACTTC,CASSEVGWSQYF
TRBJ2-7,.,TRBV5-1,TRBD2,TGCGCCAGCAGCTTGGGGTCTAGCGGGAACCACGAGCAGTACTTC,CASSLGSSGNHEQYF
TRBJ2-3,.,TRBV2,TRBD2,TGTGCCAGCAAGACTAGCGGCAGCACAGATACGCAGTATTTT,CASKTSGSTDTQYF
TRBJ1-2,.,TRBV5-6,.,TGTGCCAGCAGCTTGTACAGGGCAGTCGGCTACACCTTC,CASSLYRAVGYTF
TRBJ1-1,once,TRBV19,TRBD1,TGTGCCAGCAGGGGGCTAGGTAGAACTGAAGCTTTCTTT,CASRGLGRTEAFF
TRBJ1-4,.,TRBV28,.,TGTGCCAGCAGACGACGACGGAGGGAAAAACTGTTTTTT,CASRRRRREKLFF
TRBJ1-2,.,TRBV15,TRBD1,TGTGCCACCAGCGGAGAGACAGGGCGGGGCTACACCTTC,CATSGETGRGYTF
TRBJ1-1,.,TRBV7-2,TRBD1,TGTGCCAGCAGCTTAAGACAGGGAGGAGCGGCGGGGGCTTTCTTT,CASSLRQGGAAGAFF
TRBJ2-2,.,TRBV5-1,.,TGCGCCAGCACAATGGGCGGGGACCCTAGGACCGGGGAGCTGTTTTTT,CASTMGGDPRTGELFF
TRBJ1-2,few,TRBV7-2,TRBD1,TGTGCCAGCAGCCCAGAGGGGACAGGGAGCTATGGCTACACCTTC,CASSPEGTGSYGYTF
TRBJ2-5,.,TRBV5-1,TRBD2,TGCGCCAGCAGCTTGGAGGTCGGCGGGAGAGAGACCCAGTACTTC,CASSLEVGGRETQYF
TRBJ2-3,.,TRBV25-1,.,TGTGCCAGCAGTGAATATCAGGGATACACAGATACGCAGTATTTT,CASSEYQGYTDTQYF
TRBJ2-5,.,TRBV5-1,TRBD2,TGCGCCAGCAGCCGACTAGCGGGAGGGCCCCAGGAGACCCAGTACTTC,CASSRLAGGPQETQYF
TRBJ1-4,.,TRBV9,.,TGTGCCAGCAGCGGCGGGCCCCGGGGTGAAAAACTGTTTTTT,CASSGGPRGEKLFF
TRBJ2-7,few,TRBV7-6,TRBD1,TGTGCCAGCAGCTTGGGACAGGGGCACGAGCAGTACTTC,CASSLGQGHEQYF
TRBJ2-5,.,TRBV4-1,TRBD1,TGCGCCAGCAGCCAAAACACTGGGACAGGCGGCCAAGAGACCCAGTACTTC,CASSQNTGTGGQETQYF
TRBJ2-1,once,TRBV28,.,TGTGCCAGCAAGTCTCCTGGGGGAGGCCTCGCTAATGAGCAGTTCTTC,CASKSPGGGLANEQFF
TRBJ1-2,once,TRBV5-1,TRBD1,TGCGCCAGCAGCTTTACAGGGGGCGCTGGGTATGGCTACACCTTC,CASSFTGGAGYGYTF
TRBJ2-7,.,TRBV11-1,.,TGTGCCAGCAGCGAAAACCAACAGGGATGGGCCTACGAGCAGTACTTC,CASSENQQGWAYEQYF
TRBJ2-7,.,TRBV7-2,TRBD2,TGTGCCAGCAGTCGACTAGCGGGATCTTACGAGCAGTACTTC,CASSRLAGSYEQYF
TRBJ2-7,.,TRBV5-1,.,TGCGCCAGCAGCTTGGCTGGGGGTGGATCCTACGAGCAGTACTTC,CASSLAGGGSYEQYF
TRBJ2-1,.,TRBV29-1,TRBD2,TGCAGCGGGCGACTAGCGGGAAGCTCCTACAATGAGCAGTTCTTC,CSGRLAGSSYNEQFF
TRBJ2-5,.,TRBV30,TRBD2,TGTGCCTGGACTACCGGGACTAGCGGGAGGGGAGGAATGGAGACCCAGTACTTC,CAWTTGTSGRGGMETQYF
TRBJ1-6,.,TRBV4-1,TRBD1,TGCGCCAGCAGCCAAACCGGGACAGAAAATAATTCACCCCTCCACTTT,CASSQTGTENNSPLHF
TRBJ2-1,.,TRBV6-6,.,TGTGCCAGCAGTTACCTTAGGGACTCCAATGAGCAGTTCTTC,CASSYLRDSNEQFF
TRBJ1-5,.,TRBV12-2,.,TGTGCAAGTCGCTTAGAGGGACACTATAGCAATCAGCCCCAGCATTTT,CASRLEGHYSNQPQHF
TRBJ1-2,few,TRBV29-1,.,TGCAGCGTTGGGGGACCATCGCCTGGCTACACCTTC,CSVGGPSPGYTF
TRBJ2-5,.,TRBV2,.,TGTGCCAGCAGTGGGCCCATGTGGATGGAGACCCAGTACTTC,CASSGPMWMETQYF